This TCR beta chain is from a study of blood T cells in healthy people across ages (dated by TCRdb to about 2015). For context, the study as a whole: In model experiments, template switching captured about one uniquely barcoded TCR beta cDNA molecule for every two T cells. Using the same blood draw, the study looked at two additional independent replicas of 1 million unique cDNA reads for two donors, one aged 18 to 30 and the other aged 80 or older. The study measured age-related changes in TCR beta repertoire diversity using deep sequencing normalized with unique cDNA molecular identifiers. To avoid experimental bias, donors of different ages were randomly spread across the sequencing lanes. Donors were grouped into four age groups: young (average about 15 years), middle-aged (less than 40), aged (around 60) and long-lived (roughly 80). Study-level results and caveats: Compared with the aged group, the long-lived group had more naive CD4+ T cells, fewer expanded clones and increased TCR diversity, a pattern suggesting age selection. The CMV infection status of donors was not known, potentially confounding age-related changes in expanded clonotypes. Estimates of total diversity based on one million sequenced T cells were regarded as lower bounds and as underestimates. Since profiling was done on bulk unsorted PBMCs, naive and antigen-experienced compartments could not be conclusively compared. The percentage of naive T cells measured by flow cytometry correlated strongly with observed TCR beta diversity. As age increased, observed TCR beta diversity per million T cells dropped in a roughly linear way, and a significant reduction was already evident by age 40.

The approximately 41 donors, aged 6 to 90 years, were systemically healthy Caucasian individuals from Russia. Each donor gave about 11 milliliters of peripheral blood, drawn into EDTA-treated Vacutainer tubes. Ficoll-Paque density-gradient centrifugation was used to isolate PBMCs, with at least 6.5 million obtained per sample. Trizol reagent was used to extract total RNA from PBMCs, with at least 5 micrograms per sample. Naive CD45RAhigh/CD27high T cell percentages were measured by flow cytometry on a PBMC aliquot from every donor. The library was built by means of 5' RACE. The instrument given in TCRdb is Illumina HiSeq 2500. The second PCR ran for about 6 to 12 cycles and used a J-beta primer mix along with a sample-barcoded 5' primer. A unique molecular identifier was introduced onto each TCR beta cDNA molecule by a template-switch 5' adaptor carrying 12 random nucleotides. At least 2.5 million CDR3-containing paired-end reads were obtained from each sample. All of the RNA was converted into first-strand cDNA using the Mint cDNA synthesis kit, with a TRBC-specific oligonucleotide serving as the primer. Following uracil-DNA glycosylase treatment, a first 18-cycle PCR with universal primers M1SS and BC2_uni_R was performed on all cDNA. Concerning the study's data processing: Each sample was normalized by randomly selecting 1 million high-quality reads, each carrying a distinct molecular identifier. Instead of being binned into consensus sequences, reads with shared molecular identifiers were discarded. MiTCR, run with a Q25 quality threshold and the strictest error-elimination algorithm, handled CDR3 identification, clonotype clustering and error correction. Lower-bound total TCR beta diversity was estimated with a nonparametric unseen species model using Euler transformation. TCRdb reprocessed the public reads (quality trimming at Q25 with fastp, clone calling with MiXCR) and kept in-frame beta chains. A single entry per CDR3 protein holds the most common genes and DNA from its merged rows. TCRdb's processing, not the authors', yielded these V and J calls. The sample table holds around 900,000 distinct CDR3 sequences, of which roughly half were seen once. The ten most abundant clones make up around a fifth of the sample.

Worth noting for this clonotype: Its antigen is currently not known. No base quality information exists; no much larger clone differs at one position.

From V the trimming removes 4 bases and from J it removes 4 bases, while the gene matches leave 9 bases of the junction unaccounted for. The CDR1 and CDR2 encoded by the germline V gene are KGHDR and SFDVKD. Including cysteine and phenylalanine, the CDR3 has 16 amino acids. CDR3 DNA is the only sequence kept; it has 48 bases, read in frame from the first base. The source of this sequence is a woman aged 60-70 years in good health. The specimen sequenced was blood. Here the chain combines TRBV24-1 and TRBJ2-3; 8 of the junction bases match TRBD1. In nucleotide form, the sequence is TGTGCCACCAGTGACAGGACAGGGATTAGGCCAGATACGCAGTATTTT. This sequence encodes CATSDRTGIRPDTQYF.